This TCR beta chain was found in a study of blood T cell repertoires in COVID-19. The overall study: The United States, Italy and Spain were the sources of the acute and convalescent COVID-19 samples. Sample material is recorded as cDNA or gDNA derived from T cells, B-cell-depleted T cells, or PBMCs.

With V trimmed by 4 bases and J by 0 bases, 4 bases remained unmatched. There are 17 residues in the CDR3. Germline CDR1 is SGHNT and CDR2 is YENEEA. Per the original methods: For nucleated cells, counts were estimated from reference gene primer amplification. TCRdb's table, derived via immunoSEQ multiplex PCR, lists solely in-frame clones and lacks some. V and J calls and clone size are given by that table; D and trimming were obtained from the DNA. The sample lists 120,000 to 150,000 clones; approximately 80% were seen once. The clonotype originates from a human donor in a cohort sampled during active COVID-19. Specimen: peripheral blood. The V call is TRBV11-3, the J call TRBJ2-2; 11 bases agree with TRBD2. The DNA of the CDR3 is TGTGCCAGCAGCTCCTTGACTAGCGGGGCGAACACCGGGGAGCTGTTTTTT. As protein: CASSSLTSGANTGELFF.